The 30 T cell receptor beta chains in this list originate from one sample, sequenced in a study of T-cell reconstitution after alpha-beta-depleted transplantation in children. Unique molecular identifiers were incorporated during preparation of the TCRbeta library. TCRdb itself ran the PCR reads through MiXCR, one entry per CDR3 protein. Counted here are fewer than 1 million distinct CDR3 sequences, 15% to 20% occurring once; the ten biggest clones make up about 5%. The source was PBMCs, mostly from graft donor cells, collected 360 days after TCRalphabeta/CD19-depleted stem cell transplant. These receptors were taken from a male patient under 18 who had a stem cell transplant for acute lymphoblastic leukemia, so the T cells may come from the graft donor.

This clonotype occurred a few times. The chain carries TRBV7-2 and TRBJ2-5; TRBD1 aligns across 12 bases. The CDR3 is made up of 16 amino acids. With V trimmed by 5 bases and J by 6 bases, 10 bases remained unmatched. CDR1 SGHTA and CDR2 FQGNSA come from the germline V gene. This CDR3 reads CASSVSGTGGGKTQYF. CDR3 DNA sequence: TGTGCCAGCAGCGTTTCCGGGACAGGGGGCGGGAAGACCCAGTACTTC. Combining the CDR3 with reference TRBV7-2 and TRBJ2-5 gives the whole variable domain GAGVSQSPSNKVTEKGKDVELRCDPISGHTALYWYRQSLGQGLEFLIYFQGNSAPDKSGLPSDRFSAERTGGSVSTLTIQRTQQEDSAVYLCASSVSGTGGGKTQYFGPGTRLLVL.

The J gene is TRBJ1-5, the V gene TRBV3-1; D not resolved. In germline, CDR1 is LGHDT, CDR2 YNNKEL (reference sequence). This CDR3 spans 15 amino acids. The V gene lost 3 bases and the J gene lost 3 bases, with 12 bases spanning the gap. This chain's CDR3 is CASSQGGRNNQPQHF. The CDR3 nucleotides are TGTGCCAGCAGCCAGGGAGGGAGAAACAATCAGCCCCAGCATTTT.

In its sample, this clonotype was seen a few times. This chain connects TRBV4-1 to TRBJ2-2; 13 nucleotides match TRBD2. The germline CDR1 and CDR2 sequences are MGHRA and YSYEKL. There are 17 residues in the CDR3. V lost 4 bases, J lost 3 bases, and 5 bases stayed unmatched. DNA of the CDR3: TGCGCCAGCAGCCCTTGGACTAGCGGGAGTTACACCGGGGAGCTGTTTTTT. Protein: CASSPWTSGSYTGELFF.

This clonotype was recorded a few times. The chain is built from TRBV2 and TRBJ2-7; D gene uncertain. There are 15 residues in the CDR3. V dropped 1 base and J dropped 3 bases, with 13 bases sitting between them. Per the germline V gene, CDR1 is SNHLY and CDR2 is FYNNEI. The CDR3 sequence is CASSEGGFWYYEQYF. CDR3 nucleotide sequence: TGTGCCAGCAGTGAAGGGGGATTTTGGTACTACGAGCAGTACTTC. Supplemented by reference TRBV2 and TRBJ2-7, the full variable domain reads EPEVTQTPSHQVTQMGQEVILRCVPISNHLYFYWYRQILGQKVEFLVSFYNNEISEKSEIFDDQFSVERPDGSNFTLKIRSTKLEDSAMYFCASSEGGFWYYEQYFGPGTRLTVT.

This sequence joins TRBV10-3 and TRBJ2-1; possibly TRBD2 for D (6 bases). This CDR3 region has 12 residues. The V end was cut by 11 bases, the J end by 4 bases, with 12 bases between. Germline V CDR1 and CDR2: ENHRY, SYGVKD. The CDR3 loop is CAAGKEYNEQFF. CDR3 coding DNA: TGTGCCGCGGGGAAGGAGTACAATGAGCAGTTCTTC.

This clonotype was observed at least ten times. The chain joins TRBV29-1 to TRBJ1-1; D not resolved. The CDR3 is made up of 12 amino acids. CDR1 is SQVTM and CDR2 is ANQGSEA in the germline V gene. Trimming cost V 4 bases and J 4 bases, with 10 bases left between them. CDR3 bases: TGCAGCGTTGCGGCCCCGAGCACTGAAGCTTTCTTT. This gives the protein CSVAAPSTEAFF.

In its sample, this clonotype was seen a few times. The rearrangement joins TRBV5-5 to TRBJ2-1; D is ambiguous. Trimming removed 0 bases at V and 0 bases at J, with 10 bases between. Per the germline V gene, CDR1 is SGHKS and CDR2 is YYEKEE (reference sequence). The CDR3 spans 16 residues. The CDR3, as DNA: TGTGCCAGCAGCTTGGTGCCCCAAAGCTCCTACAATGAGCAGTTCTTC. Translation gives CASSLVPQSSYNEQFF.

This clonotype was counted ten times or more. The chain uses TRBV12-3 or TRBV12-4 and TRBJ1-5, with a tentative D call TRBD1 (6 bases). This CDR3 is built from 15 residues. Trimming left V 6 bases short and J 3 bases short, with 15 bases between. CDR3: CASSTWRGINQPQHF. DNA for the CDR3: TGTGCCAGCAGCACTTGGAGGGGGATCAATCAGCCCCAGCATTTT.

This chain connects TRBV9 to TRBJ1-1; 7 bases map to TRBD1. The V segment lost 10 bases and the J segment 7 bases; nucleotides outside the gene matches: 7. Germline CDR1 is SGDLS and CDR2 is YYNGEE. The CDR3 is 11 residues long. CDR3 amino acids: CAGTGDSEAFF. CDR3 coding DNA: TGTGCCGGCACGGGGGACAGTGAAGCTTTCTTT.

In its sample, this clonotype was seen a few times. This chain connects TRBV25-1 to TRBJ2-2; either TRBD1 or TRBD2 may supply D (6 bases each). The CDR3 loop spans 16 amino acids. Germline values: CDR1 MGHDK, CDR2 SYGVNS. Trimming stripped 3 bases from V and 6 bases from J, with 17 bases between. This CDR3 is CASSEGGTFLPGELFF. The CDR3 nucleotides read TGTGCCAGCAGTGAGGGCGGGACATTCCTCCCCGGGGAGCTGTTTTTT.

This clonotype was observed many times. The chain is built from TRBV29-1 and TRBJ2-7, with D uncertain. This CDR3 spans 12 amino acids. Germline loops: CDR1 SQVTM, CDR2 ANQGSEA. With 4 bases removed from V and 1 base from J, the gap between germline ends came to 8 bases. The CDR3 protein is CSVGRNSYEQYF. The CDR3 coding sequence is TGCAGCGTTGGTCGGAATTCCTACGAGCAGTACTTC.

This chain links TRBV7-9 with TRBJ2-2; D is unresolved. Trimming cost V 3 bases and J 5 bases, with 16 bases left between them. The CDR3 length is 16 residues. CDR1 and CDR2 (germline): SEHNR, FQNEAQ (reference sequence). CDR3 nucleotides: TGTGCCAGCAGCTTGGCCGCCGGGCCAGATACCGGGGAGCTGTTTTTT. The encoded protein is CASSLAAGPDTGELFF. The full variable domain, rest sourced from reference TRBV7-9 and TRBJ2-2, is DTGVSQNPRHKITKRGQNVTFRCDPISEHNRLYWYRQTLGQGPEFLTYFQNEAQLEKSRLLSDRFSAERPKGSFSTLEIQRTEQGDSAMYLCASSLAAGPDTGELFFGEGSRLTVL.

The chain recombines TRBV20-1 with TRBJ2-1, with a weak D call TRBD2 (5 bases). Trimming removed 0 bases from V and 9 bases from J, with 18 bases in between. Germline V gives CDR1 DFQATT, CDR2 SNEGSKA (reference sequence). This CDR3 comprises 15 residues. The chain's CDR3 is CSARDWGTGRSEQFF. CDR3 nucleotides: TGCAGTGCTAGAGATTGGGGAACGGGAAGGAGTGAGCAGTTCTTC.

V is TRBV12-3 or TRBV12-4 and J is TRBJ2-7, with D maybe TRBD2 (5 bases). The CDR3 extends over 16 amino acids. V was trimmed by 7 bases and J by 0 bases, leaving 19 bases between them. The CDR3 DNA sequence: TGTGCCAGCACCTCAAGGACGGCCACTAGCTCCTACGAGCAGTACTTC. Its protein is CASTSRTATSSYEQYF.

The rearrangement links TRBV18 to TRBJ2-7; TRBD1 aligns across 9 bases. Trimming at V came to 3 bases and at J to 6 bases, leaving 6 bases not matched to a gene. This CDR3 spans 14 amino acids. Germline V CDR1 and CDR2: KGHSH, LQKENI. The chain's CDR3 is CASSPSGTGSEQYF. The DNA of the CDR3 is TGTGCCAGCTCACCGTCCGGGACAGGGAGCGAGCAGTACTTC.

This clonotype was counted a few times. The chain couples TRBV5-1 to TRBJ2-5; 12 bases line up with TRBD2. The CDR3 has 15 amino acids. V lost 4 bases and J lost 7; bases outside the gene matches: 8. Germline assignment: CDR1 SGHRS and CDR2 YFSETQ. Here the CDR3 reads CASSQTSGRGATQYF. The CDR3 nucleotides are TGCGCCAGCAGCCAGACTAGCGGGAGAGGTGCGACCCAGTACTTC.

The rearrangement uses TRBV10-3 and TRBJ2-7, with a weak D call TRBD1 (6 bases). Germline V gene data show CDR1 as ENHRY and CDR2 as SYGVKD. V dropped 6 bases and J dropped 6 bases, with 12 bases sitting between them. The CDR3 has 12 amino acids. In DNA form, the CDR3 reads TGTGCCATCAGCGAAACAGGGAGCGAGCAGTACTTC. Amino acids: CAISETGSEQYF.

This clonotype was found many times. For the CDR3, the DNA is TGTGCCAGCAGCCTACTAGGGGGGCTGTGGACAGATACGCAGTATTTT. Protein: CASSLLGGLWTDTQYF. The gene calls are TRBV7-8 and TRBJ2-3; either TRBD1 or TRBD2 may supply D (6 bases each). Per the germline V gene, CDR1 is SGHVS and CDR2 is FQNEAQ. V lost 5 bases, J lost 3 bases, and 18 bases lay in between. This CDR3 is built from 16 residues.

This clonotype was detected only a few times. The chain has TRBV29-1 and TRBJ2-1; D is ambiguous. There are 12 residues in the CDR3. Per the germline V gene, CDR1 is SQVTM and CDR2 is ANQGSEA. With 4 bases removed from V and 5 bases from J, the gap between germline ends came to 9 bases. The CDR3 nucleotides read TGCAGCGTTGGATTCGCACACAATGAGCAGTTCTTC. Translated, it gives CSVGFAHNEQFF.

The chain has TRBV20-1 and TRBJ2-7; 7 positions agree with TRBD2. Per germline, CDR1 DFQATT and CDR2 SNEGSKA (reference sequence). With V trimmed by 4 bases and J by 7 bases, 7 bases remained unmatched. The CDR3 is made up of 12 amino acids. CDR3 loop: CSATSAGREQYF. CDR3 nucleotide sequence: TGCAGTGCTACCTCAGCCGGGAGGGAGCAGTACTTC.

The chain employs TRBV4-1 and TRBJ2-1; D may be TRBD2 (6 bases). Trimming took off 0 bases at V and 4 bases at J, with 16 bases between the two ends. This CDR3 contains 17 residues. The V gene's germline CDR1 is MGHRA and CDR2 YSYEKL. In nucleotides, the CDR3 is TGCGCCAGCAGCCAAGATGGGTCAGCGGGTTATTACAATGAGCAGTTCTTC. It is translated as CASSQDGSAGYYNEQFF.

The chain combines TRBV12-3 or TRBV12-4 with TRBJ2-1; D assignment may be TRBD1 or TRBD2 (5 bases each). With 2 bases removed from V and 2 bases from J, the gap between germline ends came to 19 bases. The CDR3 has 18 residues. The CDR3 spells CASSLSAGAGGPYNEQFF. CDR3 DNA: TGTGCCAGCAGTTTATCCGCCGGGGCGGGTGGTCCCTACAATGAGCAGTTCTTC.

The V gene is TRBV18, the J gene TRBJ2-5, with a possible D match to TRBD2 (6 bases). CDR1 is KGHSH and CDR2 is LQKENI in the germline V gene. Trimming shortened V by 0 bases and J by 5 bases, and 16 bases separated the two germline ends. The CDR3 runs to 16 residues. The DNA of the CDR3 is TGTGCCAGCTCACCACCGCTCGGACGGGAGCTGGAGACCCAGTACTTC. Amino acids: CASSPPLGRELETQYF.

This clonotype was seen a handful of times. The chain is built from TRBV20-1 and TRBJ1-2, with a tentative D call TRBD1 (5 bases). The CDR3 covers 15 residues. Trimming cost V 6 bases and J 0 bases, with 17 bases left between them. Germline CDR1 and CDR2: DFQATT and SNEGSKA (reference sequence). CDR3 sequence: CSASRWGVSNYGYTF. The DNA of the CDR3 is TGCAGTGCCAGTAGGTGGGGGGTCTCTAACTATGGCTACACCTTC.

The V and J genes are TRBV2 and TRBJ2-2; TRBD2 matches at 11 bases. V trimming: 8 bases; J trimming: 2 bases; junction bases outside the gene matches: 4. Looked up from germline, CDR1 is SNHLY and CDR2 is FYNNEI. The CDR3 consists of 15 residues. The CDR3 protein is CASEGTSGNTGELFF. CDR3 coding DNA: TGTGCCAGCGAGGGGACTAGCGGAAACACCGGGGAGCTGTTTTTT.

This clonotype was seen repeatedly, ten times or more. A read error may account for a junction end that differs from germline. This chain joins TRBV29-1 and TRBJ2-1; TRBD2 might be the D (6 bases). This CDR3 has 12 amino acids. Germline CDR1 is SQVTM and CDR2 is ANQGSEA. The CDR3 spells CRVEALANEQFF. CDR3 sequence (DNA): TGCAGAGTTGAGGCACTAGCCAATGAGCAGTTCTTC.

Only a few counts were recorded for this clonotype. This chain connects TRBV7-6 to TRBJ2-1, with unresolved D. This CDR3 region has 18 residues. Looked up from germline, CDR1 is SGHVS and CDR2 is FNYEAQ. V was shortened by 4 bases and J by 0 bases, with 19 bases between the two germline ends. The CDR3 nucleotides read TGTGCCAGCAGCTCCCTTCCCCCGGTAGCAATCTCCTACAATGAGCAGTTCTTC. Amino acids: CASSSLPPVAISYNEQFF. The variable domain in full, completed from reference TRBV7-6 and TRBJ2-1, reads GAGVSQSPRYKVTKRGQDVALRCDPISGHVSLYWYRQALGQGPEFLTYFNYEAQQDKSGLPNDRFSAERPEGSISTLTIQRTEQRDSAMYRCASSSLPPVAISYNEQFFGPGTRLTVL.

CDR3 sequence reads: CAISRADNSPLHF. CDR3 sequence (DNA): TGTGCCATCAGTCGGGCCGATAATTCACCCCTCCACTTT. The chain couples TRBV10-3 to TRBJ1-6; D is undetermined. The CDR3 runs to 13 residues. Germline CDR1 ENHRY, CDR2 SYGVKD. The V end lost 5 bases, the J end lost 5 bases, and 7 bases lay between the germline ends.

This clonotype has ten or more counts. This chain uses TRBV6-2 or TRBV6-3 with TRBJ2-2; D is unclear. V lost 0 bases and J 3 bases, leaving 23 bases between the germline ends. CDR1 is MNHEY, CDR2 SVGEGT, per germline. This CDR3 region has 20 residues. The CDR3 sequence: CASSYSRQTLLFSYTGELFF. CDR3 in DNA: TGTGCCAGCAGTTACTCGAGGCAGACCCTCCTTTTTTCTTACACCGGGGAGCTGTTTTTT.

There are many counts of this clonotype. The J gene is TRBJ2-7, the V gene TRBV29-1, with D possibly TRBD1 on 5 matching bases. The CDR3 is 13 residues long. Germline CDR1 SQVTM, CDR2 ANQGSEA. Trimming removed 3 bases at V and 3 bases at J, with 12 bases between. CDR3: CSVETAGHYEQYF. CDR3 coding DNA: TGCAGCGTTGAGACAGCAGGTCACTACGAGCAGTACTTC.